The 5 T cell receptor beta chains reported below all come from one sample, sequenced in a study of cytomegalovirus exposure and HLA in healthy donors. PCR was performed using 60 Vbeta and 13 Jbeta primers. The method was immunoSEQ multiplex PCR; TCRdb's version includes in-frame clones alone and lacks a portion of them. The table includes 90,000 to 120,000 clones, approximately 70% detected once. Sequencing was performed on PBMCs. The source is a middle-aged man in good health and CMV-seropositive.

The chain uses TRBV6-5 and TRBJ1-4; D possibly corresponds to TRBD1 (5 bases). V was shortened by 6 bases and J by 6 bases, with 11 bases between the two germline ends. CDR3 length: 13 residues. The germline gives CDR1 MNHEY, CDR2 SVGAGI. The CDR3 loop is CASSEGLYEKLFF. The DNA of the CDR3 is TGTGCCAGCAGCGAGGGACTCTATGAAAAACTGTTTTTT.

This rearrangement joins TRBV10-3 to TRBJ1-1; D gene ambiguous. The germline V and J ends were trimmed by 11 bases and 0 bases, with 16 bases remaining between them. The length of the CDR3 is 14 residues. In germline, CDR1 is ENHRY, CDR2 SYGVKD. CDR3 bases: TGTGCCGTGAGGGAGGGAATTTTGAACACTGAAGCTTTCTTT. Residues: CAVREGILNTEAFF.

This clone turned up a few times. The chain uses TRBV2 and TRBJ2-6; TRBD1 is a possible D gene (5 bases). Germline V gives CDR1 SNHLY, CDR2 FYNNEI. With 2 bases removed from V and 0 bases from J, the gap between germline ends came to 8 bases. There are 16 residues in the CDR3. For the CDR3, the DNA is TGTGCCAGCAGTGAAACAGGTACCTCTGGGGCCAACGTCCTGACTTTC. It encodes CASSETGTSGANVLTF.

This chain connects TRBV7-9 to TRBJ1-5; D unresolved. Germline CDR1 and CDR2: SEHNR and FQNEAQ (reference sequence). There are 12 residues in the CDR3. V dropped 5 bases and J dropped 3 bases, with 5 bases sitting between them. CDR3 sequence (DNA): TGTGCCAGCAGCCTCCTCAATCAGCCCCAGCATTTT. Amino acids: CASSLLNQPQHF.

The chain employs TRBV11-2 and TRBJ1-3; 7 bases match TRBD1. V was clipped by 6 bases and J by 3 bases; unmatched bases: 2. Germline V CDR1 and CDR2: SGHAT, FQNNGV. CDR3 length equals 13 residues. CDR3 residues: CASRTGYGNTIYF. The CDR3 DNA reads TGTGCCAGCAGGACAGGGTATGGAAACACCATATATTTT.